What follows are 16 T cell receptor beta chains derived from one specimen sequenced in a study of blood T cell repertoires in COVID-19. Generated by immunoSEQ multiplex PCR, the TCRdb table keeps only in-frame clones and is missing some. The data show 250,000 to 300,000 clones, 89% seen once. Sequenced: peripheral blood. All receptors derive from a woman in her 40s who had recovered from COVID-19.

The V call is TRBV5-1, the J call TRBJ1-2, with TRBD1 identical over 12 bases. The CDR3 extends over 15 amino acids. Germline V lookup: CDR1 SGHRS, CDR2 YFSETQ. After removal of 2 bases from V and 4 bases from J, the junction contained 3 bases not matched to a gene. The CDR3 DNA reads TGCGCCAGCAGCTTCGGGACAGGGGGCAGCTATGGCTACACCTTC. Translated: CASSFGTGGSYGYTF.

Concerning this clone itself: At one end, the junction sequence differs from germline, possibly due to a read error. The chain couples TRBV7-7 to TRBJ2-2; D is possibly TRBD1 (5 bases). The CDR3 is 17 amino acids. Germline CDR1 SSHAT, CDR2 FNYEAQ (reference sequence). Written as DNA, the CDR3 is TGTGCTAGCAGCCCGATGGCGGCCCCAGGGATAACCGGGGAGCTGTTTTTT. Its protein is CASSPMAAPGITGELFF.

This clone was seen only once. The V and J genes are TRBV6-5 and TRBJ2-3; 8 bases align to TRBD1. Losses at the gene ends were 5 bases for V and 0 bases for J; bases not matched to a gene: 1. Germline V gene lookup returns CDR1 MNHEY and CDR2 SVGAGI. CDR3 size: 14 residues. The CDR3 reads CASSTGGSTDTQYF. As DNA, the CDR3 is TGTGCCAGCAGTACAGGGGGAAGCACAGATACGCAGTATTTT.

J is TRBJ2-3 and V is TRBV5-8, with D hard to call. The CDR3 has 12 residues. Per germline, CDR1 SGHTS and CDR2 YDEGEE. The V and J ends lost 6 bases and 2 bases respectively, with 7 bases between them. The CDR3 sequence is CASTTTTDTQYF. CDR3 in DNA: TGTGCCAGCACCACAACCACAGATACGCAGTATTTT. The variable domain in full, completed from reference TRBV5-8 and TRBJ2-3, reads EAGVTQSPTHLIKTRGQQATLRCSPISGHTSVYWYQQALGLGLQFLLWYDEGEERNRGNFPPRFSGRQFPNYSSELNVNALELEDSALYLCASTTTTDTQYFGPGTRLTVL.

V gene TRBV11-3 combines with J gene TRBJ1-3, with D possibly being TRBD1 (5 bases). CDR1 and CDR2 from the germline V gene are SGHNT and YENEEA. The CDR3 runs to 15 residues. V was clipped by 2 bases and J by 4 bases, with 12 bases between them. CDR3 bases: TGTGCCAGCAGCTTATCAGGGTCCACGGGAAACACCATATATTTT. Encoded protein: CASSLSGSTGNTIYF.

Only a few counts were recorded for this clone. CDR3: CASSFPGQGDNEQFF. The CDR3 DNA follows: TGTGCCAGCAGTTTCCCGGGACAGGGGGACAATGAGCAGTTCTTC. The chain couples TRBV28 to TRBJ2-1, with 11 bases aligning to TRBD1. The germline gives CDR1 MDHEN, CDR2 SYDVKM. J gave up 5 bases and V 3 bases, and 3 bases lay outside the gene matches. The CDR3 is 15 residues long.

The chain's CDR3 is CASSLEELGEQYF. The CDR3 DNA reads as TGTGCCAGCAGCTTGGAGGAGCTCGGCGAGCAGTACTTC. The chain recombines TRBV5-4 with TRBJ2-7, with unresolved D. The CDR3 is 13 residues long. CDR1 is SGHNT and CDR2 is YYREEE in the germline V gene (reference sequence). Trimming pared 0 bases from V and 6 bases from J, leaving 10 bases between.

The rearrangement joins TRBV6-5 to TRBJ1-2, with 8 positions matching TRBD1. The CDR3 consists of 12 residues. V trimming: 8 bases; J trimming: 5 bases; junction bases outside the gene matches: 4. Germline V gene lookup returns CDR1 MNHEY and CDR2 SVGAGI. The CDR3 nucleotides read TGTGCCAGCTCGGACAGGGCTTATGGCTACACCTTC. Its protein product is CASSDRAYGYTF.

The rearrangement joins TRBV13 to TRBJ2-1; 7 nucleotides agree with TRBD2. The germline CDR1 and CDR2 sequences are PRHDT and FYEKMQ (reference sequence). This CDR3 is built from 18 residues. V lost 2 bases and J lost 3; bases outside the gene matches: 13. CDR3 loop: CASSLRGRGGGDYNEQFF. The CDR3 bases are TGTGCCAGCAGCTTACGGGGGAGAGGCGGGGGAGACTACAATGAGCAGTTCTTC. Full variable domain (remainder filled in from reference TRBV13 and TRBJ2-1): AAGVIQSPRHLIKEKRETATLKCYPIPRHDTVYWYQQGPGQDPQFLISFYEKMQSDKGSIPDRFSAQQFSDYHSELNMSSLELGDSALYFCASSLRGRGGGDYNEQFFGPGTRLTVL.

V and J are TRBV6-6 and TRBJ2-7, with 11 bases that match TRBD2. V dropped 4 bases and J dropped 1; count of bases not matched to a gene: 6. Germline assignment: CDR1 MNHNY and CDR2 SVGAGI (reference sequence). CDR3 size: 16 residues. The CDR3 sequence is CASSSLRLAGSYEQYF. CDR3 nucleotide sequence: TGTGCCAGCAGTTCCCTACGACTAGCGGGATCCTACGAGCAGTACTTC.

The CDR3 DNA sequence: TGTGCCAGCAGCTTAGCCCCGGGACAGTCCTACGAGCAGTACTTC. This translates into CASSLAPGQSYEQYF. This sequence joins TRBV7-8 and TRBJ2-7; TRBD1 agrees at 7 bases. V trimming: 0 bases; J trimming: 1 base; junction bases outside the gene matches: 3. The CDR3 is 15 amino acids. Germline V gene data show CDR1 as SGHVS and CDR2 as FQNEAQ.

V is TRBV7-9 and J is TRBJ2-1; a possible D gene is TRBD2 (5 bases). V was shortened by 5 bases and J by 4 bases, with 12 bases between the two germline ends. In germline, CDR1 is SEHNR, CDR2 FQNEAQ (reference sequence). This CDR3 comprises 14 residues. CDR3 nucleotide sequence: TGTGCCAGCAGCCCCGGGATCCTGTACAATGAGCAGTTCTTC. Residues: CASSPGILYNEQFF.

Points on this clone: The same CDR3 arises from other DNA sequences in this sample as well. This sequence joins TRBV6-5 and TRBJ2-5; TRBD1 matches at 9 bases. With V trimmed by 6 bases and J by 2 bases, 1 base remained unmatched. The CDR3 is 13 amino acids. Germline values: CDR1 MNHEY, CDR2 SVGAGI. The chain's CDR3 is CASRTGGQETQYF. In DNA, the CDR3 is TGTGCCAGCAGGACAGGGGGGCAAGAGACCCAGTACTTC.

This sequence joins TRBV11-3 and TRBJ2-3, with D perhaps matching TRBD1 (6 bases). From germline, CDR1 is SGHNT and CDR2 YENEEA. The CDR3 contains 15 residues. V was clipped by 5 bases and J by 0 bases, with 12 bases between them. CDR3 DNA sequence: TGTGCCAGCAGCAGGACAGTTTCTAGCACAGATACGCAGTATTTT. Its protein product is CASSRTVSSTDTQYF.

The V and J genes are TRBV15 and TRBJ2-3; a possible D gene is TRBD2 (6 bases). The CDR3 extends over 14 amino acids. CDR1 is LNHNV, CDR2 YYDKDF, per germline (reference sequence). The V end lost 0 bases, the J end lost 6 bases, and 10 bases lay between the germline ends. CDR3 coding DNA: TGTGCCACCAGCAGAGATGGCCTAGCGGATACGCAGTATTTT. Its protein is CATSRDGLADTQYF.

V usage is TRBV3-1 (or the pseudogene TRBV3-2) and J usage is TRBJ1-2, with a possible D match to TRBD1 (5 bases). V lost 0 bases and J lost 3, with 11 bases in between. There are 15 residues in the CDR3. Looked up from germline, CDR1 is LGHDT and CDR2 is YNNKEL (reference sequence). The CDR3 spells CASSQDSRGYYGYTF. CDR3 sequence (DNA): TGTGCCAGCAGCCAAGATAGCCGGGGGTACTATGGCTACACCTTC.